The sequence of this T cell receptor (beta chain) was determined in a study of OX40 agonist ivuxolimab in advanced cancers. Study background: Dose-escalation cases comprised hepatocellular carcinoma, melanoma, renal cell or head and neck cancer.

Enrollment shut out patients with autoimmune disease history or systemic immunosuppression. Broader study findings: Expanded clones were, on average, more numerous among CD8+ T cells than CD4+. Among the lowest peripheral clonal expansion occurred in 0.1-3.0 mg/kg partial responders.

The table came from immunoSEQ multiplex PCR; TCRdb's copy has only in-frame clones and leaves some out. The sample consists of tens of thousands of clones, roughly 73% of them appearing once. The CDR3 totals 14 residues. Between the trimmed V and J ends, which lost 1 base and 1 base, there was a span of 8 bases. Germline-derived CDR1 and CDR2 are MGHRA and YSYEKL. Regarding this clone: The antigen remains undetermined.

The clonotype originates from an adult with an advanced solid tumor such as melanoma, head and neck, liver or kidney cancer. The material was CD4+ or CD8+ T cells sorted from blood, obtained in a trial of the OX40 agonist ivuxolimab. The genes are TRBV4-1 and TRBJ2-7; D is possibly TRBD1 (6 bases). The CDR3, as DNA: TGCGCCAGCAGCCAAGGACAGGTATCCTACGAGCAGTACTTC. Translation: CASSQGQVSYEQYF.